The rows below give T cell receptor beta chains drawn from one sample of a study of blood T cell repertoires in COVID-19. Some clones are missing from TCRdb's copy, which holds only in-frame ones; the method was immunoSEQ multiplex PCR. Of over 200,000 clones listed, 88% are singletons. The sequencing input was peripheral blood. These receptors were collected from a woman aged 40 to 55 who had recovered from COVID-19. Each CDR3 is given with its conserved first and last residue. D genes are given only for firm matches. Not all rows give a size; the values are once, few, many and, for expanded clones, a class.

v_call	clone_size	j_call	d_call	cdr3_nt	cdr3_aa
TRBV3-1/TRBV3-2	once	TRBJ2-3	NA	TGTGCCAGCAGCCGGAGGGACCGGTCAACCACAGATACGCAGTATTTT	CASSRRDRSTTDTQYF
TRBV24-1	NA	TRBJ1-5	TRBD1	TGTGCCACCAGTGACCCGACAGGGGGCAATCAGCCCCAGCATTTT	CATSDPTGGNQPQHF
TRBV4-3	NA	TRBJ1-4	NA	TGCGCCAGCAGCCCGGTTCGGGCGGGGGGGGAAAAACTGTTTTTT	CASSPVRAGGEKLFF
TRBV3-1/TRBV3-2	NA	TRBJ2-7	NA	TGTGCCAGCAGCCCCGGCAGGGGCGAGCAGTACTTC	CASSPGRGEQYF
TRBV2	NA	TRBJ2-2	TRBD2	TGTGCCAGCAGCCCCAGACTAGCGGGAGGAGGCGGGGAGCTGTTTTTT	CASSPRLAGGGGELFF
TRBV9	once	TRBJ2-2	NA	TGTGCCAGCAGCGTAGGGGGCAGCACCGGGGAGCTGTTTTTT	CASSVGGSTGELFF
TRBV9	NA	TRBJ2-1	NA	TGTGCCAGCAGCGCCTCTAGCCTCCCCTACAATGAGCAGTTCTTC	CASSASSLPYNEQFF
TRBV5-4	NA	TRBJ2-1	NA	TGTGCCAGCAGCTCTCCCCCAGGGGGGTCCCCAGAGTTCTTC	CASSSPPGGSPEFF
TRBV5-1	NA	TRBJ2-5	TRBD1	TGCGCCAGCAGCCTCTACCGGGACAGGGGGGACCAGGGGCAAGAGACCCAGTACTTC	CASSLYRDRGDQGQETQYF
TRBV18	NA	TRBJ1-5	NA	TGTGCCAGCTCACCAGCGAGGGCCCAGCCCCAGCATTTT	CASSPARAQPQHF
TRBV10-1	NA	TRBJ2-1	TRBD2	TGCGCCAGCAGTCGACTAGCGGGAAGGGGGGCCTACAATGAGCAGTTCTTC	CASSRLAGRGAYNEQFF
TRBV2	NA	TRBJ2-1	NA	TGTGCCAGCAGTGAAGGGAGACACAATGAGCAGTTCTTC	CASSEGRHNEQFF
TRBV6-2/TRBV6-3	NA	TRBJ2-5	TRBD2	TGTGCCAGCAGTTGGGCTAGCGGGAGGGGAGGGGCCCAGTACTTC	CASSWASGRGGAQYF
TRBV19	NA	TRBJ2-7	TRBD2	TGTGCCAGTAGCCTTCTAGCGGGAGATCGTCAGTACTTC	CASSLLAGDRQYF
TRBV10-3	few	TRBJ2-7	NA	TGTGCCATCAGTGCGGGGGGGCAGGGGGTCTACGAGCAGTACTTC	CAISAGGQGVYEQYF
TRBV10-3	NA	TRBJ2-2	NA	TGTGCCATCAGTGAGTGGGGGCATGCGAACACCGGGGAGCTGTTTTTT	CAISEWGHANTGELFF
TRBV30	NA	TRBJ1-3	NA	TGTGCCTGGAGTGGTCCCGAGGGAAACACCATATATTTT	CAWSGPEGNTIYF
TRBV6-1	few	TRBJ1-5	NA	TGTGCCAGCAGTGCGAGGGGCGGGACGGGTGGCAATCAGCCCCAGCATTTT	CASSARGGTGGNQPQHF
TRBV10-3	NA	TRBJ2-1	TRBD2	TGTGCCATCAGGGGGACTAGCGGGGAAAATGAGCAGTTCTTC	CAIRGTSGENEQFF
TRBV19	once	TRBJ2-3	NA	TGTGCCAGTAGTATAGATCTCGGGTTTTCTGGCACAGATACGCAGTATTTT	CASSIDLGFSGTDTQYF
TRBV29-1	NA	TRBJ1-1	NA	TGCAGCGCTGGGGCAGGATACACTGAAGCTTTCTTT	CSAGAGYTEAFF
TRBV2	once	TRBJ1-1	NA	TGTGCCACCCTAGGGGATCGGTTGGGGAGGGTCGTGGCTGAAGCTTTCTTT	CATLGDRLGRVVAEAFF
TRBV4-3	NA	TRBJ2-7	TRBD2	TGCGCCAGCAGCCAAGATCGGACCGGCGGGAGCTCCTACGAGCAGTACTTC	CASSQDRTGGSSYEQYF
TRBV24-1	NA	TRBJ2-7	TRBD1	TGTGCCACCAGCCGGGGACAGGGGGTCGACGAGCAGTACTTC	CATSRGQGVDEQYF
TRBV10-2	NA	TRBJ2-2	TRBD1	TGCGCCAGTCGACAGGGGTCCCACACCGGGGAGCTGTTTTTT	CASRQGSHTGELFF
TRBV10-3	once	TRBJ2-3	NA	TGTGCCATCAGCCCCATAGCCCTGCGCCCAGATACGCAGTATTTT	CAISPIALRPDTQYF
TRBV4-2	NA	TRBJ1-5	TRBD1	TGTGCCAGCAGCCAAGATAGACAGGGACGGCAGCCCCAGCATTTT	CASSQDRQGRQPQHF
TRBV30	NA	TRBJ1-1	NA	TGTGCCTGGAGTCCCCCAGGCAGGGGCACTGAAGCTTTCTTT	CAWSPPGRGTEAFF
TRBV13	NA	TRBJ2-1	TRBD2	TGTGCCAGCAGCTTAGGACTAGCGGGACCTTACAATGAGCAGTTCTTC	CASSLGLAGPYNEQFF
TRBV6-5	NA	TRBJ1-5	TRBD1	TGTGCCAGCAGGGGGACAGTTGATAGCAATCAGCCCCAGCATTTT	CASRGTVDSNQPQHF
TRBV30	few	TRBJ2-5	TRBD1	TGTGCCACGGACAGGCCAGGATGGGAGACCCAGTACTTC	CATDRPGWETQYF
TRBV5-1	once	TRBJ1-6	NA	TGCGCCAGCAGCCTCCTAGGATCAGGGGATAATTCACCCCTCCACTTT	CASSLLGSGDNSPLHF
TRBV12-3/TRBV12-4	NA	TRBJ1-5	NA	TGTGCCAGCAGTTTAAGTTTAGGGGAGCCCCAGCATTTT	CASSLSLGEPQHF
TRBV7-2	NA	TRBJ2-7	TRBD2	TGTGCCAGCAGCTTAATGGGACTAGCCTACTACGAGCAGTACTTC	CASSLMGLAYYEQYF
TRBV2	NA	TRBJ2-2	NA	TGTGCCAGCAGTGAGTTCCCAGGGACCGGGGAGCTGTTTTTT	CASSEFPGTGELFF